The 20 T cell receptor beta chains reported below all come from one sample, sequenced in a study of Tregs in tolerant kidney transplant recipients. The repertoire was sequenced with immunoSEQ multiplex PCR; TCRdb's copy has only in-frame clones and lacks some. In total, the table holds about 23,000 clones. Related graft donors supplied nonmyeloablative bone marrow transplants, and mixed chimerism was transient. Sequenced here: CD4+ T cells from blood (PBMCs), sampled 6 months after the transplant. These TCRs come from a human patient who received a combined kidney and bone marrow transplant. Some T cells may have originated in the graft donor.

Note on this clone: The read terminates 3 residues ahead of where the CDR3 ends, so the germline J gene completes it. This chain uses TRBV5-1 with TRBJ1-1; 12 bases are shared with TRBD1. J was trimmed by 3 bases and V by 5 bases; bases with no gene match: 11. Per the germline V gene, CDR1 is SGHRS and CDR2 is YFSETQ. This CDR3 has 17 residues. The part of the CDR3 DNA that was read is TGCGCCAGCAGAAAGGGGGGGACAGGGGGCGCGTACACTGAA. Its translation: CASRKGGTGGAYTE. Given in full, the CDR3 is CASRKGGTGGAYTEAFF.

Concerning this clone: With the read ending 3 residues before the CDR3 end, the germline J gene is used to fill in that end. The chain couples TRBV7-2 to TRBJ2-7, with unresolved D. The CDR3 runs to 12 residues. Trimming stripped 2 bases from V and 2 bases from J, with 4 bases between. In germline, CDR1 is SGHTA, CDR2 FQGNSA. The part of the CDR3 DNA that was read is TGTGCCAGCAGCTTACTAGCCTACGAG. Protein: CASSLLAYE. The CDR3, in full, reads CASSLLAYEQYF.

For this clone: At one end, the junction sequence differs from germline, possibly due to a read error. The read ends 3 residues shy of where the CDR3 ends; the end is completed using the germline J gene. The V gene is TRBV4-2, the J gene TRBJ2-1; 8 nucleotides align to TRBD1. Germline CDR1 reads LGHNA; CDR2 reads YNFKEQ. This CDR3 region has 13 residues. CDR3 DNA, as far as it was read: TGCGCCAGCAGCCACCCAGGGGGCTATGAG. Its protein product is CASSHPGGYE. The whole CDR3 region reads CASSHPGGYEQFF.

Note on this clone: The read comes to an end 3 residues before the CDR3 does, leaving the germline J gene to fill in the end. V is TRBV19 and J is TRBJ1-5; D unclear. In germline, CDR1 is LNHDA, CDR2 SQIVND (reference sequence). Deletions cut 4 bases from V and 7 bases from J, with 11 bases between. The CDR3 is 13 amino acids. The covered CDR3 bases are TGTGCCAGTAGTAGGCCCCTCTCCCAGCCC. Encoded protein: CASSRPLSQP. The CDR3 in its entirety is CASSRPLSQPQHF.

Turning to this clone: The read ends 3 residues shy of where the CDR3 ends; the end is completed using the germline J gene. The V and J genes are TRBV10-1 and TRBJ2-2, with 11 bases fitting TRBD1. Germline CDR1 WNHNN, CDR2 SYGVQD (reference sequence). There are 16 residues in the CDR3. Germline trimming cut 6 bases from V and 5 bases from J; bases unmatched to any gene: 8. CDR3 region: CASSRGQGAVTGELFF. The sequenced part of the CDR3 DNA is TGCGCCAGCAGCCGAGGACAGGGGGCGGTGACCGGGGAG.

About this clone: Read data end 3 residues before the CDR3 end; the end is taken from the germline J gene. This chain links TRBV18 with TRBJ1-1, with D tentatively TRBD1 (5 bases). The CDR3 totals 15 residues. V was clipped by 0 bases and J by 1 base, with 9 bases between them. The germline CDR1 and CDR2 sequences are KGHSH and LQKENI. CDR3 amino acids: CASSPPAGWNTEAFF. Incomplete CDR3 DNA: TGTGCCAGCTCACCACCGGCAGGGTGGAACACTGAA. The full variable domain, completed using reference TRBV18 and TRBJ1-1, is NAGVMQNPRHLVRRRGQEARLRCSPMKGHSHVYWYRQLPEEGLKFMVYLQKENIIDESGMPKERFSAEFPKEGPSILRIQQVVRGDSAAYFCASSPPAGWNTEAFFGQGTRLTVV.

Notes on this clone: The sequence runs out 3 residues before the end of the CDR3; the remainder is reconstructed from the germline J gene. V gene TRBV7-6 combines with J gene TRBJ2-1, with TRBD2 matching 7 bases. Germline values: CDR1 SGHVS, CDR2 FNYEAQ. V trimming: 1 base; J trimming: 7 bases; junction bases outside the gene matches: 10. This CDR3 spans 16 amino acids. CDR3 sequence: CASSLVRAGAGNEQFF. Partial CDR3 DNA: TGTGCCAGCAGCTTAGTTCGGGCGGGAGCGGGGAATGAG.

The sequenced CDR3 bases are TGTGCCAGCGGGAGTACAGGGACCTACGAG. Translating gives CASGSTGTYE. The CDR3 in its entirety is CASGSTGTYEQYF. The genes are TRBV6-2 or TRBV6-3 and TRBJ2-7; a weak D match, TRBD1 (6 bases). The CDR3 is cut off 3 residues early in the read; its end comes from the germline J gene. This CDR3 region has 13 residues. Germline lookup yields CDR1 MNHEY and CDR2 SVGEGT. V lost 8 bases to trimming and J lost 2 bases, with 13 bases between them.

In regard to this clone: With the read ending 3 residues before the CDR3 end, the germline J gene is used to fill in that end. The V and J genes are TRBV20-1 and TRBJ2-7; D possibly corresponds to TRBD1 (6 bases). The CDR3 contains 14 residues. Trimming pared 4 bases from V and 4 bases from J, leaving 17 bases between. CDR1 and CDR2 (germline): DFQATT, SNEGSKA (reference sequence). CDR3 DNA (partial): TGCAGTGCTACAAAGGGACACCGAGGATACGAG. Protein sequence: CSATKGHRGYE. From start to end, the CDR3 is CSATKGHRGYEQYF.

The CDR3 loop is CASSETGTNVLTF. The covered CDR3 bases are TGTGCCAGCTCGGAGACAGGGACCAACGTC. The genes are TRBV18 and TRBJ2-6; 7 bases match TRBD1. Sequencing ends 3 residues short of the CDR3 end; the germline J gene provides the rest. Unmatched junction bases numbered 4, after V lost 6 bases and J lost 8 bases. The CDR3 totals 13 residues. The V gene's germline CDR1 is KGHSH and CDR2 LQKENI. The full variable domain, in which reference TRBV18 and TRBJ2-6 provide the parts outside the CDR3, is NAGVMQNPRHLVRRRGQEARLRCSPMKGHSHVYWYRQLPEEGLKFMVYLQKENIIDESGMPKERFSAEFPKEGPSILRIQQVVRGDSAAYFCASSETGTNVLTFGAGSRLTVL.

About this clone: The read terminates 3 residues ahead of where the CDR3 ends, so the germline J gene completes it. The J gene is TRBJ2-5, the V gene TRBV5-1, with 9 bases that match TRBD2. The CDR3 has 17 residues. Germline lookup yields CDR1 SGHRS and CDR2 YFSETQ. V gave up 0 bases and J gave up 5 bases; unmatched junction bases: 11. The part of the CDR3 DNA that was read is TGCGCCAGCAGCTTGGCCCTTGCGGGGGGGCCGTTCGAGACC. As protein: CASSLALAGGPFET. The CDR3, in full, reads CASSLALAGGPFETQYF. Full variable domain (remainder filled in from reference TRBV5-1 and TRBJ2-5): KAGVTQTPRYLIKTRGQQVTLSCSPISGHRSVSWYQQTPGQGLQFLFEYFSETQRNKGNFPGRFSGRQFSNSRSEMNVSTLELGDSALYLCASSLALAGGPFETQYFGPGTRLLVL.

As regards this clone: The DNA ends 3 residues before the CDR3 does, and the rest of the CDR3 is filled in from the germline J gene. The chain employs TRBV4-2 and TRBJ2-1; TRBD2 matches at 12 bases. The V and J ends lost 4 bases and 9 bases, in that order; junction bases with no gene match: 16. CDR1 is LGHNA and CDR2 is YNFKEQ in the germline V gene. The CDR3 has 18 amino acids. The sequenced part of the CDR3 DNA is TGTGCCAGCAGCCGTCGAGCCGGGACTAGCGGGTTTAGTGGTGAG. Its translation: CASSRRAGTSGFSGE. The full CDR3 protein reads CASSRRAGTSGFSGEQFF.

Points on this clone: The read ends 3 residues early relative to the CDR3; the germline J gene fills the gap. The chain employs TRBV20-1 and TRBJ1-2; the D gene is possibly TRBD1 (6 bases). This CDR3 contains 16 residues. With 2 bases removed from V and 3 bases from J, the gap between germline ends came to 19 bases. Germline V CDR1 and CDR2: DFQATT, SNEGSKA (reference sequence). The DNA read from the CDR3 is TGCAGTGCTAGAACGCAGGGGAGGCTTCGGGACTATGGC. This translates into CSARTQGRLRDYG. In full, the CDR3 reads CSARTQGRLRDYGYTF.

Remarks on this clone: The read ends 3 residues before the CDR3 terminus; that terminus is restored from the germline J gene. The rearrangement uses TRBV6-2 or TRBV6-3 and TRBJ2-1; D is possibly TRBD2 (6 bases). Germline lookup yields CDR1 MNHEY and CDR2 SVGEGT. This CDR3 has 13 amino acids. V shed 5 bases and J shed 9 bases, with 14 bases lying between them. CDR3 bases read: TGTGCCAGCAGTGGGAGACTAGTCGGTGAG. Translated: CASSGRLVGE. The whole CDR3 is CASSGRLVGEQFF.

About this clone itself: The read ends 3 residues shy of where the CDR3 ends; the end is completed using the germline J gene. This rearrangement joins TRBV30 to TRBJ2-5; a weak D match, TRBD1 (6 bases). The germline CDR1 and CDR2 sequences are GTSNPN and SVGIG (reference sequence). CDR3 length: 13 residues. V lost 3 bases and J 3 bases, leaving 11 bases between the germline ends. The DNA read from the CDR3 is TGTGCCTGGAGAAATAGGGGGAAAGAGACC. Its translation: CAWRNRGKET. The CDR3, in full, reads CAWRNRGKETQYF.

A word on this clone: The read gets to within 3 residues of the CDR3 end, and the germline J gene fills in the rest. This sequence joins TRBV2 and TRBJ2-1, with TRBD1 matching over 7 bases. The CDR3 is 14 amino acids. The V and J ends lost 8 bases and 7 bases, in that order; junction bases with no gene match: 11. Germline lookup yields CDR1 SNHLY and CDR2 FYNNEI. The sequenced part of the CDR3 DNA is TGTGCCAGCCGCGACAGGGTTCGGTCAAATGAG. This translates into CASRDRVRSNE. From start to end, the CDR3 is CASRDRVRSNEQFF.

Remarks on this clone: The CDR3 is cut off 3 residues early in the read; its end comes from the germline J gene. The chain joins TRBV2 to TRBJ1-2; 7 bases map to TRBD1. V trimming: 5 bases; J trimming: 2 bases; junction bases outside the gene matches: 5. Germline V gene sequence: CDR1 SNHLY, CDR2 FYNNEI. This CDR3 is 14 amino acids long. CDR3 residues: CASSTTGRNYGYTF. The sequenced CDR3 bases are TGTGCCAGCAGTACGACAGGGAGGAACTATGGC.

Concerning this clone itself: The read stops 3 residues short of the end of the CDR3; the missing end is completed from the germline J gene. The rearrangement uses TRBV19 and TRBJ2-3; 8 bases are shared with TRBD2. With 3 bases clipped from V and 3 bases from J, the junction kept 5 bases outside the gene matches. The V gene's germline CDR1 is LNHDA and CDR2 SQIVND (reference sequence). The length of the CDR3 is 15 residues. The CDR3 bases that were read are TGTGCCAGTAGTATTCCCGGGGGGGATACAGATACG. It yields the protein CASSIPGGDTDT. The full CDR3 is CASSIPGGDTDTQYF.

In the case of this clone: The read ends 3 residues early relative to the CDR3; the germline J gene fills the gap. The chain recombines TRBV20-1 with TRBJ2-4, with 15 bases fitting TRBD2. The CDR3 length is 17 residues. After removal of 3 bases from V and 7 bases from J, the junction contained 10 bases not matched to a gene. The germline V gene encodes CDR1 DFQATT and CDR2 SNEGSKA (reference sequence). The CDR3 loop is CSASDSGTSGGRNIQYF. The CDR3 bases that were read are TGCAGTGCTAGCGATTCCGGGACTAGCGGGGGGAGGAACATT.

Remarks on this clone: The sequenced fragment ends 3 residues before the CDR3 boundary, so the rest is inferred from the germline J gene. V usage is TRBV5-1 and J usage is TRBJ1-1; TRBD1 matches 7 bases. The CDR3 spans 12 residues. Germline V CDR1 and CDR2: SGHRS, YFSETQ. CDR3 residues: CASSEWTGLAFF. The sequenced part of the CDR3 DNA is TGCGCCAGCAGCGAATGGACAGGCCTG.